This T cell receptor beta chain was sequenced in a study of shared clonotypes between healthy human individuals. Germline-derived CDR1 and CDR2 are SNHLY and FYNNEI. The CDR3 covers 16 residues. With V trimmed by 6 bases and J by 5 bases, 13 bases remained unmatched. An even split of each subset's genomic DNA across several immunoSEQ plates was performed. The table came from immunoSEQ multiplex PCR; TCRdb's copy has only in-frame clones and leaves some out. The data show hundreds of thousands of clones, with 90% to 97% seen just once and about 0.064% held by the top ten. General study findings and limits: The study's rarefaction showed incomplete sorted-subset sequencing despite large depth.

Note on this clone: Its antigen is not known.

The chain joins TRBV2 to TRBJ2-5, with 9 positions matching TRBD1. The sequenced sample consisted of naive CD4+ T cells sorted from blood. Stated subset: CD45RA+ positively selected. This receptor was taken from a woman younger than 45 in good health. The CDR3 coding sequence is TGTGCCAGCAGGAACGATATTGGGACAGGGATTGAGACCCAGTACTTC. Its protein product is CASRNDIGTGIETQYF. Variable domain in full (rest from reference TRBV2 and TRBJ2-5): EPEVTQTPSHQVTQMGQEVILRCVPISNHLYFYWYRQILGQKVEFLVSFYNNEISEKSEIFDDQFSVERPDGSNFTLKIRSTKLEDSAMYFCASRNDIGTGIETQYFGPGTRLLVL.